Below are 26 T cell receptor beta chains sequenced from a single sample in a study of cytomegalovirus exposure and HLA in healthy donors (dated by TCRdb to about 2017). The receptor library was made with the immunoSEQ multiplex PCR assay. For the multiplex PCR, a mixture combining 60 forward primers for TCR Vbeta segments and 13 reverse primers for TCR Jbeta segments was used. The immuneACCESS repertoire file appears here via TCRdb, limited to in-frame rearrangements. These files lack a portion of the clones; in checked studies, under half of the deficit traces to unresolved V genes, and the cause of the others is not known. The data table for this sample lists some 76,000 clones. The ten largest clones add up to 2.4% of the sample. The source material was PBMCs. All receptors derive from a female donor in good health and CMV-seropositive.

V and J are TRBV10-3 and TRBJ1-1, with D unresolved. Trimming took off 0 bases at V and 4 bases at J, with 15 bases between the two ends. The CDR3 is 16 amino acids. Germline CDR1 ENHRY, CDR2 SYGVKD. The CDR3 region is CAISESNGGLVTEAFF. In DNA form, the CDR3 reads TGTGCCATCAGTGAGTCTAATGGAGGGTTGGTCACTGAAGCTTTCTTT.

The gene calls are TRBV7-9 and TRBJ1-6, with TRBD1 matching over 7 bases. This CDR3 has 14 amino acids. Per the germline V gene, CDR1 is SEHNR and CDR2 is FQNEAQ (reference sequence). J gave up 7 bases and V 5 bases, and 5 bases lay outside the gene matches. This chain's CDR3 is CASSQQGFNSPLHF. DNA of the CDR3: TGTGCCAGCAGCCAACAGGGGTTCAATTCACCCCTCCACTTT.

This chain's CDR3 is CASSYLEGPIDTQYF. The CDR3 nucleotides are TGTGCCAGCAGTTACTTGGAGGGTCCCATAGATACGCAGTATTTT. The V and J genes are TRBV6-5 and TRBJ2-3; D is possibly TRBD2 (6 bases). This CDR3 has 15 amino acids. Germline CDR1 is MNHEY and CDR2 is SVGAGI. V dropped 1 base and J dropped 5 bases, with 13 bases sitting between them.

The chain recombines TRBV28 with TRBJ2-2; tentative D call: TRBD1 (6 bases). There are 14 residues in the CDR3. V was clipped by 8 bases and J by 4 bases, with 14 bases between them. Germline V lookup: CDR1 MDHEN, CDR2 SYDVKM. The CDR3 DNA is TGTGCCAGCGTATCAGGGGTTAGCACCGGGGAGCTGTTTTTT. The encoded protein is CASVSGVSTGELFF.

J is TRBJ2-5 and V is TRBV28, with 9 bases matching TRBD1. The J call could be wrong; TRBJ2-7 is a better fit for the DNA end. The germline gives CDR1 MDHEN, CDR2 SYDVKM. The CDR3 spans 14 residues. The CDR3 sequence: CASSGGTGRSEQYF. The CDR3 DNA follows: TGTGCCAGCAGTGGGGGGACAGGGAGGAGCGAGCAGTACTTC.

The chain has TRBV6-5 and TRBJ1-1; D possibly corresponds to TRBD1 (5 bases). Germline V gene lookup returns CDR1 MNHEY and CDR2 SVGAGI. The CDR3 consists of 14 residues. With 5 bases removed from V and 1 base from J, the gap between germline ends came to 11 bases. CDR3 nucleotide sequence: TGTGCCAGCAGTACCCAGGGCGGGAACACTGAAGCTTTCTTT. It is translated as CASSTQGGNTEAFF.

V usage is TRBV27 and J usage is TRBJ1-1, with 7 bases fitting TRBD1. CDR3 length: 15 residues. Germline V gene sequence: CDR1 MNHEY, CDR2 SMNVEV (reference sequence). The V gene end was trimmed by 8 bases and the J gene end by 5 bases; junction bases not matched to a gene: 14. The CDR3 bases are TGTGCCAGCGGACGACAGGGTATTTCCGGAACTGAAGCTTTCTTT. Translated: CASGRQGISGTEAFF.

The chain carries TRBV10-3 and TRBJ1-1, with D unclear. Trimming took off 3 bases at V and 1 base at J, with 12 bases between the two ends. Germline CDR1 ENHRY, CDR2 SYGVKD. There are 15 residues in the CDR3. This CDR3 is CAISDVSQRNTEAFF. Here the CDR3 DNA reads TGTGCCATCAGTGATGTCTCCCAGCGGAACACTGAAGCTTTCTTT.

The V and J genes are TRBV28 and TRBJ2-1, with TRBD2 matching 10 bases. CDR3 length: 16 amino acids. The J segment lost 4 bases and the V segment lost 6 bases, leaving 9 bases of the junction unmatched. The V gene's germline CDR1 is MDHEN and CDR2 SYDVKM. CDR3 DNA: TGTGCCAGCAGGCCGACTAGCGGGTCAATTTACAATGAGCAGTTCTTC. It codes for CASRPTSGSIYNEQFF.

The chain recombines TRBV30 with TRBJ1-3, with D uncertain. CDR1 is GTSNPN, CDR2 SVGIG, per germline (reference sequence). The CDR3 loop spans 14 amino acids. Between the trimmed V and J ends, which lost 1 base and 2 bases, there was a span of 9 bases. CDR3 sequence: CAWSGRETGNTIYF. CDR3 nucleotide sequence: TGTGCCTGGAGTGGGAGGGAGACTGGAAACACCATATATTTT.

The chain is built from TRBV18 and TRBJ1-1, with 8 bases aligning to TRBD1. V gave up 5 bases and J gave up 5 bases; unmatched junction bases: 4. The CDR3 is made up of 13 amino acids. CDR1 and CDR2 from the germline V gene are KGHSH and LQKENI. The CDR3 region is CASSGQGITEAFF. The CDR3 DNA is TGTGCCAGCTCAGGACAGGGAATAACTGAAGCTTTCTTT.

V is TRBV20-1 and J is TRBJ2-4; maybe TRBD1 (5 bases). The CDR3 length is 11 residues. Germline CDR1 DFQATT, CDR2 SNEGSKA (reference sequence). V lost 6 bases and J 11 bases, leaving 14 bases between the germline ends. The CDR3 DNA reads TGCAGTGCGCGCCAGGGAACCTTTCAGTACTTC. This gives the protein CSARQGTFQYF.

The V gene is TRBV10-3, the J gene TRBJ2-1; D not resolved. Germline values: CDR1 ENHRY, CDR2 SYGVKD. There are 11 residues in the CDR3. Deletions cut 3 bases from V and 10 bases from J, with 7 bases between. CDR3 nucleotides: TGTGCCATCAGTGATATGAGGGAGCAGTTCTTC. Protein sequence: CAISDMREQFF.

V usage is TRBV30 and J usage is TRBJ2-7, with 7 bases identical to TRBD1. The CDR3 sequence is 12 residues long. Germline V gives CDR1 GTSNPN, CDR2 SVGIG (reference sequence). V gave up 3 bases and J gave up 3 bases; unmatched junction bases: 2. In DNA form, the CDR3 reads TGTGCCTGGAGGGCAGGGGGCTACGAGCAGTACTTC. Translated, it gives CAWRAGGYEQYF.

This chain joins TRBV6-5 and TRBJ2-7, with TRBD1 matching over 8 bases. The trim removed 5 bases at V and 5 bases at J, leaving 5 bases unmatched. The CDR3 consists of 13 residues. Per the germline V gene, CDR1 is MNHEY and CDR2 is SVGAGI. The CDR3 sequence: CASSQGAVNEQYF. CDR3 DNA: TGTGCCAGCAGTCAGGGGGCGGTCAACGAGCAGTACTTC.

As DNA, the CDR3 is TGTGCCAGCAGCCAAGAGGCATCCGGGACTCGCGCCTACGAGCAGTACTTC. This translates into CASSQEASGTRAYEQYF. V usage is TRBV4-2 and J usage is TRBJ2-5, with D maybe TRBD2 (6 bases). The J call may be incorrect, as the DNA end agrees better with TRBJ2-7. The germline CDR1 and CDR2 sequences are LGHNA and YNFKEQ. CDR3 size: 17 residues.

This chain connects TRBV28 to TRBJ2-5, with TRBD2 matching over 10 bases. In germline, CDR1 is MDHEN, CDR2 SYDVKM. J gave up 4 bases and V 4 bases, and 9 bases lay outside the gene matches. The CDR3 is 16 amino acids. DNA for the CDR3: TGTGCCAGCAGTTATGAAGCGGGGGGGGCAGGAGAGACCCAGTACTTC. It translates to CASSYEAGGAGETQYF. The variable domain in full, with the rest retrieved from reference TRBV28 and TRBJ2-5, is DVKVTQSSRYLVKRTGEKVFLECVQDMDHENMFWYRQDPGLGLRLIYFSYDVKMKEKGDIPEGYSVSREKKERFSLILESASTNQTSMYLCASSYEAGGAGETQYFGPGTRLLVL.

The genes are TRBV9 and TRBJ2-7; 9 bases line up with TRBD1. J lost 2 bases, V lost 0 bases, and 12 bases had no gene match. CDR1 SGDLS and CDR2 YYNGEE come from the germline V gene. The CDR3 consists of 18 residues. The CDR3 loop reads CASSVGPEVGTGTYEQYF. Written as DNA, the CDR3 is TGTGCCAGCAGCGTAGGTCCTGAGGTCGGGACAGGGACCTACGAGCAGTACTTC.

The chain joins TRBV6-4 to TRBJ2-1; 11 nucleotides agree with TRBD2. Looked up from germline, CDR1 is MRHNA and CDR2 is SNTAGT. V shed 2 bases, J shed 8 bases, and the junction held 5 bases outside the gene matches. There are 15 residues in the CDR3. The CDR3 DNA is TGTGCCAGCAGTGACACTAGCGGGAGCGCGGATGAGCAGTTCTTC. It translates to CASSDTSGSADEQFF.

The V gene is TRBV28, the J gene TRBJ2-7, with D maybe TRBD2 (6 bases). CDR3 length: 19 residues. The V and J ends lost 5 bases and 2 bases respectively, with 28 bases between them. Germline V gives CDR1 MDHEN, CDR2 SYDVKM. This chain's CDR3 is CASSPYRTKSSDRPYEQYF. As DNA, the CDR3 is TGTGCCAGCAGTCCTTACCGTACAAAGTCTAGCGATCGTCCCTACGAGCAGTACTTC.

This sequence joins TRBV6-4 and TRBJ1-4, with D possibly matching TRBD1 (6 bases). V shed 5 bases and J shed 10 bases, with 17 bases lying between them. The length of the CDR3 is 14 residues. The germline CDR1 and CDR2 sequences are MRHNA and SNTAGT. The chain's CDR3 is CASSPGTLSLKLFF. The CDR3 DNA is TGTGCCAGCAGTCCAGGGACACTTTCACTAAAACTGTTTTTT.

The genes are TRBV7-6 and TRBJ1-4; D gene uncertain. The germline gives CDR1 SGHVS, CDR2 FNYEAQ. This CDR3 contains 15 residues. Trimming cost V 1 base and J 5 bases, with 11 bases left between them. CDR3 DNA sequence: TGTGCCAGCAGCTTAGAGCGGGGTTTCAATGAAAAACTGTTTTTT. Protein product: CASSLERGFNEKLFF.

The CDR3 nucleotides read TGTGCCAGCAGCCAAGTCGGGGATCAGCCCCAGCATTTT. It is translated as CASSQVGDQPQHF. The genes are TRBV7-2 and TRBJ1-5; no clear D gene. The CDR3 runs 13 residues. CDR1 is SGHTA and CDR2 is FQGNSA in the germline V gene. V was cut by 5 bases and J by 5 bases, with 10 bases left in between.

The rearrangement joins TRBV7-9 to TRBJ1-1; D possibly corresponds to TRBD1 (5 bases). This CDR3 is built from 13 residues. V was pared by 5 bases and J by 3 bases, with 10 bases between. CDR1 is SEHNR and CDR2 is FQNEAQ in the germline V gene (reference sequence). The CDR3 DNA follows: TGTGCCAGCAGCACCGTAGGGGACACTGAAGCTTTCTTT. Amino acid sequence: CASSTVGDTEAFF.

The genes are TRBV6-5 and TRBJ1-2; 8 bases are a match to TRBD1. V dropped 8 bases and J dropped 5; count of bases not matched to a gene: 10. Looked up from germline, CDR1 is MNHEY and CDR2 is SVGAGI. The CDR3 sequence is 14 residues long. The CDR3 sequence is CASHPTDRAYGYTF. CDR3 DNA: TGTGCCAGCCACCCCACGGACAGGGCTTATGGCTACACCTTC.

The gene calls are TRBV14 and TRBJ1-2; perhaps TRBD1 as D (5 bases). The germline V and J ends were trimmed by 2 bases and 4 bases, with 11 bases remaining between them. The CDR3 loop spans 14 amino acids. Germline V gene sequence: CDR1 SGHDN, CDR2 FVKESK. The CDR3 bases are TGTGCCAGCAGCCAATTAGGGGAGGGCTATGGCTACACCTTC. This encodes CASSQLGEGYGYTF. Using reference TRBV14 and TRBJ1-2 for the parts outside the CDR3, the full variable domain is EAGVTQFPSHSVIEKGQTVTLRCDPISGHDNLYWYRRVMGKEIKFLLHFVKESKQDESGMPNNRFLAERTGGTYSTLKVQPAELEDSGVYFCASSQLGEGYGYTFGSGTRLTVV.